The count of the clone carrying this T cell receptor (beta chain) is one. Antigen: not known. Time point: peripheral blood 6 weeks after treatment start. The record originates from a study of PD-L1 blockade in urothelial cancer. Study details: Analysis of the blood was performed 3 weeks (second dose) and 6 weeks after treatment start.

General observations from the study: Patients who had durable benefit saw their tumor-associated blood clones expand more at 3 weeks.

Synthetic TCR analog templates were added to each PCR reaction. Produced via immunoSEQ multiplex PCR; TCRdb's table is partial and in-frame only. The sample carries 35,000 to 45,000 clones, about 90% recorded once. V was pared by 4 bases and J by 2 bases, with 27 bases between. Looked up from germline, CDR1 is MNHNS and CDR2 is SASEGT. The length of the CDR3 is 20 residues. The chain has TRBV6-1 and TRBJ1-5, with D hard to call. The sequencing here drew on PBMCs, taken around atezolizumab (anti-PD-L1) treatment. The clonotype was recovered from a man between 65 and 85 years old with urothelial cancer. The CDR3 DNA sequence: TGTGCCAGCAGTGTGAGTAGGGCGGCGAAGAATCAAGCGGGCAATCAGCCCCAGCATTTT. It encodes CASSVSRAAKNQAGNQPQHF.